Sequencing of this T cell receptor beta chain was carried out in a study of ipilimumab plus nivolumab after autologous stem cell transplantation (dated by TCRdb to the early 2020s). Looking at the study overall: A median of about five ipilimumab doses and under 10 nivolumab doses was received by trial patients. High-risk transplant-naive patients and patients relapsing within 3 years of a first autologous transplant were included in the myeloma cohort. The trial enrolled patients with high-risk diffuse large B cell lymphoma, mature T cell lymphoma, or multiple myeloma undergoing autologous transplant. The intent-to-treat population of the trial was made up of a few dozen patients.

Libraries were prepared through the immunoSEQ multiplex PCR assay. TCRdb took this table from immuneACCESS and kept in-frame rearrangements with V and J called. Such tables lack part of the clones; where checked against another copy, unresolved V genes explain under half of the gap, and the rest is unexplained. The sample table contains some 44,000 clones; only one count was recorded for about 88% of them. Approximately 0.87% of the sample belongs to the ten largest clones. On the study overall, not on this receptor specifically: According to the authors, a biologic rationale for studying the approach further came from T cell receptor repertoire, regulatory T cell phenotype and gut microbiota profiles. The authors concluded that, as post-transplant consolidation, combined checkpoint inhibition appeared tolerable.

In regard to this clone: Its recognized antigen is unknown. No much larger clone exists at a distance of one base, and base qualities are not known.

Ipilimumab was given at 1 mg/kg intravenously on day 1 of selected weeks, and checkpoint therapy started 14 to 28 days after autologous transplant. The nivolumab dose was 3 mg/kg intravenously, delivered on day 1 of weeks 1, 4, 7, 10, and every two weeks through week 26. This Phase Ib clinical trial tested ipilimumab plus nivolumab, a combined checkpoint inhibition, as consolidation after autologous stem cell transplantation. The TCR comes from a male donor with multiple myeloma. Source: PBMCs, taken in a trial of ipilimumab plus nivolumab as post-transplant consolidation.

In nucleotides, the sequence is TGTGCCAGTAGTATCTTGGGGACAGGAGACTATGGCTACACCTTC. The resulting protein is CASSILGTGDYGYTF. The chain links TRBV19 with TRBJ1-2; TRBD1 fits 8 bases in the junction. The CDR3 covers 15 residues, taking in both the cysteine and the phenylalanine. The CDR3 DNA has 45 bases and is translated from base 1. CDR1 LNHDA and CDR2 SQIVND were looked up in the germline V gene (reference sequence). The germline V end is reduced by 3 bases and the J end by 3 bases; junction bases left unmatched: 6.